The T cell receptor beta chain described here comes from a study of spatial heterogeneity in lung cancer. The wider study: Unique TCR and UMI combinations averaged more than ten appearances each in raw reads.

Time point here: blood at routine non-recurrence follow-up after resection. Trimming removed 3 bases from V and 8 bases from J, with 10 bases in between. Germline V gene sequence: CDR1 GTSNPN, CDR2 SVGIG (reference sequence). CDR3 length: 12 residues. TCR cDNA molecules each carried a unique molecular identifier. TCRdb reprocessed the 5' RACE reads with MiXCR, giving one entry per CDR3 protein. This table has fewer than 100,000 distinct CDR3 sequences, approximately 19% appearing once. Material: PBMCs, obtained at follow-up. The V and J genes are TRBV30 and TRBJ1-4; D not resolved. This receptor was taken from a male donor with early-stage non-small cell lung cancer. CDR3 loop: CAWRGDAEKLFF. The CDR3 DNA is TGTGCCTGGAGAGGAGACGCCGAAAAACTGTTTTTT.